This TCR beta chain was sequenced during a study of blood T cell repertoires in COVID-19. Study in general: Samples representing acute and convalescent COVID-19 were sourced from the United States, Italy and Spain.

Measured with immunoSEQ multiplex PCR; TCRdb has only the in-frame clones, and not every one. This table has approximately 75,000 clones, around two thirds appearing once. CDR3 length: 13 residues. Trimming cost V 4 bases and J 1 base, with 8 bases left between them. CDR1 is MNHNY, CDR2 SVGAGI, per germline (reference sequence). Sequencing was carried out using peripheral blood. V and J are TRBV6-6 and TRBJ2-7, with TRBD1 as a possible D gene (5 bases). The clonotype comes from a human donor with acute or convalescent COVID-19. The donor label of this sample is uncertain. In DNA, the CDR3 is TGTGCCAGCAGTTGGGGCCGATCCTACGAGCAGTACTTC. Protein product: CASSWGRSYEQYF.